This is a list of T cell receptor beta chains from one sample in a study of vaccination effects on CD4 cells after COVID-19. Profiling relied on immunoSEQ multiplex PCR, and the TCRdb table lists in-frame clones only, not all of them. In the table there are fewer than 85,000 clones, 74% of which are singletons. Their antigens are not known. This sample comprised CD4+ T cells from PBMCs cultured without peptide, obtained after COVID-19 vaccination. These receptors all come from a human donor who received a COVID-19 vaccine. Both conserved end residues are part of each CDR3. D genes are given only for firm matches. Some rows mark clone size as missing; the rest say once, few, many or name a class of expanded clone.

J: TRBJ1-4
D: -
V: TRBV30
size: -
CDR3: CAWSVTATNEKLFF
DNA: TGTGCCTGGAGTGTAACGGCCACTAATGAAAAACTGTTTTTT

J: TRBJ2-2
D: -
V: TRBV18
size: -
CDR3: CASSTQNTGELFF
DNA: TGTGCCAGCTCAACACAAAACACCGGGGAGCTGTTTTTT

J: TRBJ1-1
D: -
V: TRBV30
size: -
CDR3: CAWSFGDTGAFF
DNA: TGTGCCTGGAGTTTCGGGGACACGGGAGCTTTCTTT

J: TRBJ1-1
D: -
V: TRBV5-5
size: -
CDR3: CASSLTTGLMNTEAFF
DNA: TGTGCCAGCAGCTTGACCACGGGGTTAATGAACACTGAAGCTTTCTTT

J: TRBJ1-2
D: -
V: TRBV11-2
size: -
CDR3: CASSLGWTNYGYTF
DNA: TGTGCCAGCAGCTTAGGGTGGACTAACTATGGCTACACCTTC

J: TRBJ1-1
D: -
V: TRBV2
size: -
CDR3: CASSMLNTEAFF
DNA: TGTGCCAGCTCCATGTTGAACACTGAAGCTTTCTTT

J: TRBJ2-2
D: TRBD1
V: TRBV5-1
size: -
CDR3: CASSFSGQGHTGELFF
DNA: TGCGCCAGCAGCTTCTCGGGACAGGGACACACCGGGGAGCTGTTTTTT

J: TRBJ1-6
D: -
V: TRBV30
size: -
CDR3: CAWSVSQLNSPLHF
DNA: TGTGCCTGGAGTGTATCACAGCTAAATTCACCCCTCCACTTT

J: TRBJ1-2
D: TRBD1
V: TRBV18
size: once
CDR3: CASSRVAGGTGYTF
DNA: TGTGCCAGCTCACGTGTCGCAGGGGGTACTGGCTACACCTTC

J: TRBJ2-1
D: TRBD1
V: TRBV24-1
size: -
CDR3: CAPGRDRGVNEQFF
DNA: TGTGCCCCCGGCCGGGACAGGGGCGTAAATGAGCAGTTCTTC

J: TRBJ1-2
D: -
V: TRBV30
size: -
CDR3: CAWNARNYGYTF
DNA: TGTGCCTGGAATGCGAGGAACTATGGCTACACCTTC

J: TRBJ2-5
D: -
V: TRBV5-5
size: -
CDR3: CASSLGGVGDQETQYF
DNA: TGTGCCAGCAGCTTGGGCGGGGTAGGGGATCAAGAGACCCAGTACTTC

J: TRBJ2-2
D: TRBD2
V: TRBV5-6
size: -
CDR3: CASSLDWLAGNTGELFF
DNA: TGTGCCAGCAGCCTTGATTGGCTAGCGGGGAACACCGGGGAGCTGTTTTTT

J: TRBJ2-4
D: TRBD1
V: TRBV10-1
size: -
CDR3: CASSESQQGAGIQYF
DNA: TGCGCCAGCAGTGAGTCGCAACAGGGGGCAGGCATTCAGTACTTC

J: TRBJ2-5
D: TRBD2
V: TRBV5-1
size: -
CDR3: CASSLDGVAGPQETQYF
DNA: TGCGCCAGCAGCTTGGATGGGGTAGCGGGACCCCAAGAGACCCAGTACTTC

J: TRBJ1-1
D: -
V: TRBV6-6
size: -
CDR3: CASSYPQESRAEAFF
DNA: TGTGCCAGCAGTTACCCACAAGAGAGCCGGGCTGAAGCTTTCTTT

J: TRBJ1-4
D: -
V: TRBV4-3
size: -
CDR3: CASSQGNSREKLFF
DNA: TGCGCCAGCAGCCAAGGAAACTCGAGAGAAAAACTGTTTTTT

J: TRBJ2-6
D: -
V: TRBV21-1
size: once
CDR3: CATGTQSSGANVLTF
DNA: TGTGCGACCGGGACACAAAGCTCTGGGGCCAACGTCCTGACTTTC

J: TRBJ1-1
D: TRBD1
V: TRBV5-6
size: -
CDR3: CASSSTGGGNTEAFF
DNA: TGTGCCAGCAGCAGCACAGGGGGAGGGAACACTGAAGCTTTCTTT

J: TRBJ1-1
D: -
V: TRBV9
size: few
CDR3: CASSVGGWGNTEAFF
DNA: TGTGCCAGCAGCGTAGGGGGGTGGGGGAACACTGAAGCTTTCTTT

J: TRBJ2-2
D: -
V: TRBV15
size: few
CDR3: CATSRDGTGRYTGELFF
DNA: TGTGCCACCAGCAGAGATGGTACAGGGCGGTACACCGGGGAGCTGTTTTTT

J: TRBJ2-3
D: TRBD1
V: TRBV7-2
size: -
CDR3: CASSKDRPLPTDTQYF
DNA: TGTGCCAGCAGCAAGGACAGGCCCTTACCCACAGATACGCAGTATTTT